The clone carrying this TCR beta chain has more than one count but fewer than ten. Its antigen is undetermined. The data are from a study of CD8 T cells in ankylosing spondylitis. Study results and limitations: The disease-linked clones had a CD8+ phenotype and low blood frequencies. Clones tied to disease were said to be significantly enriched in matched ankylosing spondylitis synovial fluid. Characteristic, it appeared, of ankylosing spondylitis blood was a TCR beta motif of eight highly homologous variants.

Trimming removed 0 bases from V and 10 bases from J, with 9 bases in between. Germline V gene data show CDR1 as LNHNV and CDR2 as YYDKDF (reference sequence). The length of the CDR3 is 12 residues. Each TCR beta library was made by quantitative 5'-RACE that incorporated molecular barcodes. Via MiXCR, TCRdb re-called the 5' RACE reads, giving one row per CDR3 protein. The data contain roughly 700,000 distinct CDR3 sequences, around 19% of them singletons. This TCR was sampled from a male donor with ankylosing spondylitis. J is TRBJ1-1 and V is TRBV15; D is unclear. The sample comprised blood, either unsorted or a sorted T cell fraction (not recorded which). The CDR3 here is CATSRDARGAFF. In DNA, the CDR3 is TGTGCCACCAGCAGAGACGCGCGGGGAGCTTTCTTT.